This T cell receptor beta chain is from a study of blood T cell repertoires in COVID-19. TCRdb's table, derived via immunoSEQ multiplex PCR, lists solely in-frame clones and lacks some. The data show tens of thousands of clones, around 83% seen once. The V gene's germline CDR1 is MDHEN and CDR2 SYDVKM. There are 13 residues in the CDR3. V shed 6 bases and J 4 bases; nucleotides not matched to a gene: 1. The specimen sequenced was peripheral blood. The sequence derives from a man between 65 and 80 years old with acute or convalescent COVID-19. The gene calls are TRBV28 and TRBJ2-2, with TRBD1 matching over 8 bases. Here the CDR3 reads CASRTGGTGELFF. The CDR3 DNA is TGTGCCAGCAGAACAGGGGGCACCGGGGAGCTGTTTTTT.